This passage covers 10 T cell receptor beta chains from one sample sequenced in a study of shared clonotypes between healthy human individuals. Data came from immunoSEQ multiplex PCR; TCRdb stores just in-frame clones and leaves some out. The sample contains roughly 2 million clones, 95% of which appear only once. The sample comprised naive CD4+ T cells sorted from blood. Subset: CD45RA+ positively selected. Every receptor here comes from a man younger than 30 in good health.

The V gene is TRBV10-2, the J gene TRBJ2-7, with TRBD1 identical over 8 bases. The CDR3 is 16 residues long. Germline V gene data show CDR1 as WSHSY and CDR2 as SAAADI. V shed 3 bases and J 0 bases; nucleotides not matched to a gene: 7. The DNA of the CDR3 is TGCGCCAGCAGTGATCTCGGACAGGGTGTCTCCTACGAGCAGTACTTC. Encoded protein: CASSDLGQGVSYEQYF.

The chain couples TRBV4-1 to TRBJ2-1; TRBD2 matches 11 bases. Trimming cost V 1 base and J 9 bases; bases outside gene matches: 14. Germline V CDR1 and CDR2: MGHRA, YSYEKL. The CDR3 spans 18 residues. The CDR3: CASSQGPTLAGGPSEQFF. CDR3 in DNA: TGCGCCAGCAGCCAAGGGCCTACCTTAGCGGGGGGGCCCAGTGAGCAGTTCTTC.

In DNA form, the CDR3 reads TGTGCTAGTGGTTACAAGACTAGCGGGACGACCGGGGAGCTGTTTTTT. This sequence encodes CASGYKTSGTTGELFF. This chain joins TRBV12-5 and TRBJ2-2; 11 bases align to TRBD2. This CDR3 has 16 amino acids. V was clipped by 4 bases and J by 5 bases; unmatched bases: 6. The germline V gene encodes CDR1 LGHNT and CDR2 FRNRAP.

The CDR3 sequence is CASSQDPSLPQHF. CDR3 nucleotides: TGTGCCAGCAGCCAAGACCCAAGCCTGCCCCAGCATTTT. V usage is TRBV6-6 and J usage is TRBJ1-5; D ambiguous. Per the germline V gene, CDR1 is MNHNY and CDR2 is SVGAGI (reference sequence). Trimming cost V 6 bases and J 9 bases, with 15 bases left between them. The CDR3 contains 13 residues.

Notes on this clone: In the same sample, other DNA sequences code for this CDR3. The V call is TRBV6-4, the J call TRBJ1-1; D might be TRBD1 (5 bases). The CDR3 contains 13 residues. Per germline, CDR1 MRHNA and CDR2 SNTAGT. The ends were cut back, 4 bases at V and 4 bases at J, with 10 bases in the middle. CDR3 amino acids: CASSATGGTEAFF. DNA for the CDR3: TGTGCCAGCAGTGCGACCGGGGGCACTGAAGCTTTCTTT.

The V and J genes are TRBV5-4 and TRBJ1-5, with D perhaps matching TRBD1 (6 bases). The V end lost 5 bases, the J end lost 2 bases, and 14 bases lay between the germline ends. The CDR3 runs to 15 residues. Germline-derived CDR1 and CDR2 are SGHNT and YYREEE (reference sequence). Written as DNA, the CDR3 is TGTGCCAGCAGAACCAACAGGGAGGGCAATCAGCCCCAGCATTTT. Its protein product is CASRTNREGNQPQHF.

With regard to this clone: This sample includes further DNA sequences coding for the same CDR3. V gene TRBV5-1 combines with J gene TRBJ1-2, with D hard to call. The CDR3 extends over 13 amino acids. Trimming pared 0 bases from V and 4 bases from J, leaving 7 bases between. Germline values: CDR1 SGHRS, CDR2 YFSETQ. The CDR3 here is CASSLGTSYGYTF. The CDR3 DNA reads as TGCGCCAGCAGCTTGGGGACCTCCTATGGCTACACCTTC.

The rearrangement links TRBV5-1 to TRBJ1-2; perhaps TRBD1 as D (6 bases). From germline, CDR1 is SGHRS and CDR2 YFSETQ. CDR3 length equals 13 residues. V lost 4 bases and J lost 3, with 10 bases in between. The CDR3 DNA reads TGCGCCAGCAGCGTCAGGGGCGACTATGGCTACACCTTC. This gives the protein CASSVRGDYGYTF.

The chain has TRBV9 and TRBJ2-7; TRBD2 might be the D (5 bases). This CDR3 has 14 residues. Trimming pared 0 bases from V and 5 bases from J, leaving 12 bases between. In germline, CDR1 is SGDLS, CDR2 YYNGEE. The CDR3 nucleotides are TGTGCCAGCAGCGTAGGGTCTAGCACGCACGAGCAGTACTTC. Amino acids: CASSVGSSTHEQYF.

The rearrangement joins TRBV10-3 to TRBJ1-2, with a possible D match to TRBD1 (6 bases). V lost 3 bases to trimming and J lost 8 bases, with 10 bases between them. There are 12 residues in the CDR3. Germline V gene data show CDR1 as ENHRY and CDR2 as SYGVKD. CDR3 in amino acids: CAISEQGGGYTF. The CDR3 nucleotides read TGTGCCATCAGTGAACAGGGTGGCGGCTACACCTTC.